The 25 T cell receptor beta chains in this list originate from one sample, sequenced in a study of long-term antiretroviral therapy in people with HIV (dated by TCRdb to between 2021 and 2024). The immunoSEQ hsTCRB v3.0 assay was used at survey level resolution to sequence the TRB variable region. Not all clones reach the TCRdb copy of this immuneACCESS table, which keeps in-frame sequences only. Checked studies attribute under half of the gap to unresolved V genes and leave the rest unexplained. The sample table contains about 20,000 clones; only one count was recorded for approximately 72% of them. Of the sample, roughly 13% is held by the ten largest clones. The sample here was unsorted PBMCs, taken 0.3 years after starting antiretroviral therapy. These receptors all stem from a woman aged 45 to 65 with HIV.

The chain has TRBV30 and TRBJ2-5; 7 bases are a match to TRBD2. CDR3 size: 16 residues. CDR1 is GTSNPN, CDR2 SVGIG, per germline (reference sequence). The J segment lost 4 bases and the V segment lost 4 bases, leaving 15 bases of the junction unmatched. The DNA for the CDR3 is TGTGCCTGGATAAAGGTGGGGGGGGGAGGAGGAGAGACCCAGTACTTC. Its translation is CAWIKVGGGGGETQYF.

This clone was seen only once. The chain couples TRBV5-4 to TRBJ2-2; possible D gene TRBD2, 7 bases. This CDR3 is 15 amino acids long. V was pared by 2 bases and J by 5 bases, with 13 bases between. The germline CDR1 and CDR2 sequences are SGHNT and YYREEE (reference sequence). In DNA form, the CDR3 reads TGTGCCAGCAGCTTTCGGGGGGCCGGAACCGGGGAGCTGTTTTTT. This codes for CASSFRGAGTGELFF.

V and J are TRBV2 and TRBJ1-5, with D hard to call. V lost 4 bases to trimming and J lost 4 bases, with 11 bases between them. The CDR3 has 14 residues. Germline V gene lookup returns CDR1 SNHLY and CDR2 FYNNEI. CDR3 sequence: CASSAFGGNQPQHF. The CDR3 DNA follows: TGTGCCAGCAGTGCATTTGGAGGGAATCAGCCCCAGCATTTT.

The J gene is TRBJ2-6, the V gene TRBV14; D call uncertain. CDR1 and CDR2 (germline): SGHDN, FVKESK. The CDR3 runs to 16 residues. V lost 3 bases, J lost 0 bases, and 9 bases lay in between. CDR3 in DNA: TGTGCCAGCAGCCAGGGGTCGTACTCTGGGGCCAACGTCCTGACTTTC. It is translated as CASSQGSYSGANVLTF.

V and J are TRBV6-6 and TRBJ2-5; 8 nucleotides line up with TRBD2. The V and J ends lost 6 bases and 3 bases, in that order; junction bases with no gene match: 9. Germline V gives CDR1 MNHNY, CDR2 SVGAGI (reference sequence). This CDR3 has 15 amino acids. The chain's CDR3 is CASSPLAGGEETQYF. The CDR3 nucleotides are TGTGCCAGCAGCCCCCTAGCGGGCGGTGAAGAGACCCAGTACTTC.

CDR3 region: CASSAEGSRGTEAFF. The CDR3 DNA sequence: TGCGCCAGCAGCGCGGAGGGGAGTAGAGGCACTGAAGCTTTCTTT. The chain combines TRBV5-1 with TRBJ1-1; tentative D call: TRBD1 (5 bases). Trimming cost V 4 bases and J 4 bases, with 17 bases left between them. This CDR3 is built from 15 residues. Germline V gene lookup returns CDR1 SGHRS and CDR2 YFSETQ.

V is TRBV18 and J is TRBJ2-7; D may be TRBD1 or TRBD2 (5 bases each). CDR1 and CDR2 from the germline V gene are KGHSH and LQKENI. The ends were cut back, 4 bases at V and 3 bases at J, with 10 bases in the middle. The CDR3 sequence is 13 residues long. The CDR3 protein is CASSRGADYEQYV. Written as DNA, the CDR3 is TGTGCCAGCTCACGAGGGGCGGACTACGAGCAGTACGTC.

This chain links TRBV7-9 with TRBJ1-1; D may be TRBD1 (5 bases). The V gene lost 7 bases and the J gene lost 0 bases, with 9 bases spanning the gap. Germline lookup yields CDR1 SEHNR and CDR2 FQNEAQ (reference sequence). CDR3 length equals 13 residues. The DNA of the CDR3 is TGTGCCAGCACCGGGGGGGTGAACACTGAAGCTTTCTTT. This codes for CASTGGVNTEAFF.

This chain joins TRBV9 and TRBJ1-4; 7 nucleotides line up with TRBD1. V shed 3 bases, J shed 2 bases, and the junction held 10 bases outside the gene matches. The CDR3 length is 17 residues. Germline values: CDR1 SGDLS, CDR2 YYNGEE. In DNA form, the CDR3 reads TGTGCCAGCAGCGCGCGACAGGGCTTCGCTACTAATGAAAAACTGTTTTTT. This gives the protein CASSARQGFATNEKLFF.

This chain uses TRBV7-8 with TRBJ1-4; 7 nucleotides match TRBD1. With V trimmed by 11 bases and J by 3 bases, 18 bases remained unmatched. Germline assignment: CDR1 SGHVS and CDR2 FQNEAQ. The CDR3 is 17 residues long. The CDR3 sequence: CAVSPPPPGTANEKLFF. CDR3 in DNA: TGTGCCGTCAGCCCACCGCCCCCGGGGACAGCTAATGAAAAACTGTTTTTT. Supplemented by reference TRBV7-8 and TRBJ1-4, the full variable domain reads GAGVSQSPRYKVAKRGQDVALRCDPISGHVSLFWYQQALGQGPEFLTYFQNEAQLDKSGLPSDRFFAERPEGSVSTLKIQRTQQEDSAVYLCAVSPPPPGTANEKLFFGSGTQLSVL.

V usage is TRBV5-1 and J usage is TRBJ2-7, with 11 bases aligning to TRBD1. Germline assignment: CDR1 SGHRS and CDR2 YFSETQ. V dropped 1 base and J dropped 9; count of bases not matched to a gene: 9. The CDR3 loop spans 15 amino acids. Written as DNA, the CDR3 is TGCGCCAGCAGCTTGAGGGACAGGGGGTCTTTTGGGCAGTACGTC. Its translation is CASSLRDRGSFGQYV.

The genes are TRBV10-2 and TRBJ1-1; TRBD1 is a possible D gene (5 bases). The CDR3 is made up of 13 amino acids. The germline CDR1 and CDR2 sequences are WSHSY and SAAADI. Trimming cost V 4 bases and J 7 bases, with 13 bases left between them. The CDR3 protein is CASSGDDRGEAFF. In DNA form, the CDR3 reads TGCGCCAGCAGTGGGGACGATCGGGGTGAAGCTTTCTTT.

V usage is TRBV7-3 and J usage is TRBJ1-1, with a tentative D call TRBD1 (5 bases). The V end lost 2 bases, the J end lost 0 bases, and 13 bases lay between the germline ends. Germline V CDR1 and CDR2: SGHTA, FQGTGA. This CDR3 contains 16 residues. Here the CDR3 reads CASSLYAGQMNTEAFF. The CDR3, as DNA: TGTGCCAGCAGCTTATATGCGGGGCAAATGAACACTGAAGCTTTCTTT.

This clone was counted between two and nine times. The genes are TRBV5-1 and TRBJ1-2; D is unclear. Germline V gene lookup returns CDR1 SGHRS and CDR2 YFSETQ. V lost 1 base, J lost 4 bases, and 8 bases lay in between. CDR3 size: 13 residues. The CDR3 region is CASSLSQVYGYTF. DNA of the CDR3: TGCGCCAGCAGCTTGAGCCAGGTCTATGGCTACACCTTC.

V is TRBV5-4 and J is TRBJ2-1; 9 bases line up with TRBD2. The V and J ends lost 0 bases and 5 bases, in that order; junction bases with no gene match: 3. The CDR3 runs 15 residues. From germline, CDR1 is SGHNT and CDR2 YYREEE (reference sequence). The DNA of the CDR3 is TGTGCCAGCAGCTTGGCTAGCGGGATCGACAATGAGCAGTTCTTC. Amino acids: CASSLASGIDNEQFF.

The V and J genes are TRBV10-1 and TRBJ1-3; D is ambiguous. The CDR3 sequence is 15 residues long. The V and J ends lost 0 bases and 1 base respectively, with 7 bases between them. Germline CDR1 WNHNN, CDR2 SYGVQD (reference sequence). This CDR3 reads CASSESGRSGNTIYF. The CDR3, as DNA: TGCGCCAGCAGTGAGTCGGGAAGATCTGGAAACACCATATATTTT.

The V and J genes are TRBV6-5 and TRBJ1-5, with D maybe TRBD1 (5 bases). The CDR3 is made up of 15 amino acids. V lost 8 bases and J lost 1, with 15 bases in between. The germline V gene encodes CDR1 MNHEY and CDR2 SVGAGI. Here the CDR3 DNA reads TGTGCCAGCTCCCCCCGGGGACGGAGCAATCAGCCCCAGCATTTT. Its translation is CASSPRGRSNQPQHF.

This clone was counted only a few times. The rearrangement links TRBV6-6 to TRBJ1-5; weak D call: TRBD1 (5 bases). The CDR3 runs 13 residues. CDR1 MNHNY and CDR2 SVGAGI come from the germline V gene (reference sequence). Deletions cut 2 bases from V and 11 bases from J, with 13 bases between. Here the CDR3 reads CASSYSEGQAQHF. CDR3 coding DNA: TGTGCCAGCAGTTACAGTGAGGGGCAGGCCCAGCATTTT.

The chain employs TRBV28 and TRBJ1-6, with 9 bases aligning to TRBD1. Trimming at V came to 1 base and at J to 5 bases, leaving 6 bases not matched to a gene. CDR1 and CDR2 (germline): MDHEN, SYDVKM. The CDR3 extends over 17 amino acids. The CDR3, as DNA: TGTGCCAGCAGTTTATTCGGACAGGGGTCGAATAATTCACCCCTCCACTTT. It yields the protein CASSLFGQGSNNSPLHF.

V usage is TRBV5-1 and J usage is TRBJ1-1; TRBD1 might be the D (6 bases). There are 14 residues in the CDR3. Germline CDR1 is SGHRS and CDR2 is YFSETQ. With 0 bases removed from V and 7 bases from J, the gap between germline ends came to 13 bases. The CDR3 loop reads CASSLGVGQYEAFF. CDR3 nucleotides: TGCGCCAGCAGCTTGGGAGTTGGACAGTATGAAGCTTTCTTT.

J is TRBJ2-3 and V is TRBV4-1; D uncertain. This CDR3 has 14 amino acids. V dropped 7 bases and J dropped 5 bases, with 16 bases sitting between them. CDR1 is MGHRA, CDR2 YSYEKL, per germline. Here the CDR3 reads CASNSDPERDTQYF. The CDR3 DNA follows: TGCGCCAGCAACTCGGACCCCGAGAGAGATACGCAGTATTTT.

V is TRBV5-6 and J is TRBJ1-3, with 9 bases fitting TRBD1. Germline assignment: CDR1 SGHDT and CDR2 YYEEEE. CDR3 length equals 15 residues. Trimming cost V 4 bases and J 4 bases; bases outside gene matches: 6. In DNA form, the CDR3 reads TGTGCCAGCAGCCCACAGGGGGCAGGAGGAAACACCATATATTTT. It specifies CASSPQGAGGNTIYF.

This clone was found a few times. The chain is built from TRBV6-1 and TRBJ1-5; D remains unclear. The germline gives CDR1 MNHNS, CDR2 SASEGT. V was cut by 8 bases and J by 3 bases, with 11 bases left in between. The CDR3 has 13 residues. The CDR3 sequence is CASRLNNNQPQHF. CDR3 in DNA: TGTGCCAGCCGACTGAACAACAATCAGCCCCAGCATTTT.

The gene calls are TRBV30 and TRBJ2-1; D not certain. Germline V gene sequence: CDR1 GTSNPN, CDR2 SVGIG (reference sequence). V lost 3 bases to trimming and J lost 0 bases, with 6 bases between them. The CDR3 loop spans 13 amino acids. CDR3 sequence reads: CAWRDLSYNEQFF. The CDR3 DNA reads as TGTGCCTGGAGGGACCTCTCCTACAATGAGCAGTTCTTC.

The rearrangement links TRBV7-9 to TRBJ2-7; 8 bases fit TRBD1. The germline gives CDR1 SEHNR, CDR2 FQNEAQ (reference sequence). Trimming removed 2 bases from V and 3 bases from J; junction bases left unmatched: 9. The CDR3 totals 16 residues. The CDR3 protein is CASSLPGGVQGYEQYF. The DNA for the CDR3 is TGTGCCAGCAGCTTACCAGGGGGCGTTCAGGGCTACGAGCAGTACTTC.